This T cell receptor (beta chain) was found in a study of blood T cell repertoires in COVID-19. Turning to the study itself: Spain, Italy and the United States supplied samples that represented acute and convalescent COVID-19. T cells, B-cell-depleted T cells, or PBMCs provided the cDNA or gDNA that served as material.

How the authors handled the data: Amplification from reference gene primers served as the basis for estimated nucleated cell counts. Profiled with immunoSEQ multiplex PCR; TCRdb holds only in-frame clones, not every one. V and J calls and clone size are those listed in that table; D and trimming were worked out from the DNA. The data hold 150,000 to 200,000 clones, with more than 70% observed a single time. Trimming took 3 bases from V and 7 from J, leaving 22 bases between them. This CDR3 is built from 16 residues. Germline assignment: CDR1 MDHEN and CDR2 SYDVKM. This receptor was identified in a man aged 35-49 years with active or convalescent COVID-19. The sequenced material came from peripheral blood. The chain uses TRBV28 and TRBJ2-7, with unresolved D. CDR3 DNA: TGTGCCAGCAGTTTGCCCGACGTTAAGAAAGGCGGAGAGCAGTACTTC. Amino acid sequence: CASSLPDVKKGGEQYF.